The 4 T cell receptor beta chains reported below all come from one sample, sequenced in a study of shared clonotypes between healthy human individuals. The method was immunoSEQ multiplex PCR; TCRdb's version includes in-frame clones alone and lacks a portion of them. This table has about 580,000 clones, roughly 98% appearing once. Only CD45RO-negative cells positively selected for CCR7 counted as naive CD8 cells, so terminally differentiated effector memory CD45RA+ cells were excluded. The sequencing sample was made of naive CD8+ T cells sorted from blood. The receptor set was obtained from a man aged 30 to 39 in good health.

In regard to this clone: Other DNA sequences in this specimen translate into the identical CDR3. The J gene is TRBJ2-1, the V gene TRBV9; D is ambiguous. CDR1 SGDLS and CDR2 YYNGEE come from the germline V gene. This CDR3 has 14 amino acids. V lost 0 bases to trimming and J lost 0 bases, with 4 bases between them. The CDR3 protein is CASSVDGSYNEQFF. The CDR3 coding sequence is TGTGCCAGCAGCGTAGACGGCTCCTACAATGAGCAGTTCTTC.

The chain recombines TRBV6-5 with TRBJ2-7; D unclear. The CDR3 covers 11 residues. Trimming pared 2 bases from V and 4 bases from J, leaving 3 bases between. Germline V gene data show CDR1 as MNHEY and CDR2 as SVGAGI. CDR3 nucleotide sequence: TGTGCCAGCAGTTACCAGTACGAGCAGTACTTC. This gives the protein CASSYQYEQYF.

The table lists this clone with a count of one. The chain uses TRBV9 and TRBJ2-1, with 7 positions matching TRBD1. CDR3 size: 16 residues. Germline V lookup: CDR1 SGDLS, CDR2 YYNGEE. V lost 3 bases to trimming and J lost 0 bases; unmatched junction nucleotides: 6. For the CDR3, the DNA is TGTGCCAGCAGCGCAGGGGCAGGGGGCTCCTACAATGAGCAGTTCTTC. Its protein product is CASSAGAGGSYNEQFF.

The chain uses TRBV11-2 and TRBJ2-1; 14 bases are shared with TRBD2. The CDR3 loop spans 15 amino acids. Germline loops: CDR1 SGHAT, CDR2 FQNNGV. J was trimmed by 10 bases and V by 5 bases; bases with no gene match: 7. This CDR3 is CASSEGTSGSLEQFF. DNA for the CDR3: TGTGCCAGCAGCGAAGGGACTAGCGGGAGCTTGGAGCAGTTCTTC.